The entry that follows covers one TCR beta chain sequence. What it recognizes is unknown. The V gene end was trimmed by 0 bases and the J gene end by 4 bases; junction bases not matched to a gene: 3. CDR1 is SGHTA, CDR2 FQGNSA, per germline. The CDR3 covers 16 residues. The source of the sample is a study of Ad26.COV2.S vaccination and SARS-CoV-2 variants. In the study overall: Ad26.COV2.S, an intramuscular injection, was given once or twice 56 days apart.

Sample treatment: roughly 18 received Ad26.COV2.S at low or high dose, single or two shots; about five received placebo; per-sample allocation not given. The samples were gathered on day 63 after the first injection of vaccine or placebo. This Boston cohort included adults aged 18-55 years. Repertoires were generated with immunoSEQ multiplex PCR, while TCRdb's copy carries only in-frame clones and drops some. The sample lists about 350,000 clones; more than 75% were seen once. Study-wide points: Reportedly, after vaccination the spike-specific CD8+ and CD4+ T cell responses displayed substantial breadth.

The TCR was taken from a person aged 18 to 65 who received the Ad26.COV2.S COVID-19 vaccine or a placebo. V and J are TRBV7-2 and TRBJ2-3; 11 nucleotides line up with TRBD2. Source: peripheral blood, taken in a trial of Ad26.COV2.S vaccine versus placebo. The CDR3 here is CASSLATSGASDTQYF. The DNA of the CDR3 is TGTGCCAGCAGCTTAGCGACTAGCGGGGCCTCAGATACGCAGTATTTT.